This is a list of T cell receptor beta chains from one sample in a study of T cells in Graves' hyperthyroidism and ophthalmopathy. MiXCR, applied by TCRdb to the multiplex PCR reads, yields one record per CDR3 protein. The table records under 350,000 distinct CDR3 sequences, 20% to 25% of them present only once. Sequencing was performed on blood. These receptors came from a woman in her forties or fifties with Graves' hyperthyroidism. CDR3s include the opening cysteine and the closing phenylalanine or tryptophan.

j_gene: TRBJ1-5
len: 15
v_gene: TRBV28
CDR3aa: CASNRGGNSNQPQHF

j_gene: TRBJ1-2
len: 14
v_gene: TRBV3-1
CDR3aa: CASSREQGIGGYTF

j_gene: TRBJ2-3
len: 13
v_gene: TRBV5-1
CDR3aa: CASSAPRVATQYF

j_gene: TRBJ1-1
len: 13
v_gene: TRBV6-1
CDR3aa: CATRDRANTEAFF

j_gene: TRBJ2-3
len: 17
v_gene: TRBV5-8
CDR3aa: CASSLGGTSGGTDTQYF

j_gene: TRBJ1-1
len: 14
v_gene: TRBV28
CDR3aa: CASRVDRVNTEAFF

j_gene: TRBJ2-2
len: 18
v_gene: TRBV19
CDR3aa: CASSMPLGGQGKTGELFF

j_gene: TRBJ2-5
len: 14
v_gene: TRBV7-2
CDR3aa: CASSPGHGGETQYF

j_gene: TRBJ2-1
len: 15
v_gene: TRBV6-1
CDR3aa: CASSEEGSSYNEQFF

j_gene: TRBJ2-2
len: 15
v_gene: TRBV30
CDR3aa: CAWSGGQGTTGELFF

j_gene: TRBJ2-7
len: 15
v_gene: TRBV7-2
CDR3aa: CASSLVGDLPYEQYF

j_gene: TRBJ2-6
len: 15
v_gene: TRBV28
CDR3aa: CASSLIQTGANVLTF

j_gene: TRBJ2-5
len: 15
v_gene: TRBV20-1
CDR3aa: CSARDPSGRGETQYF

j_gene: TRBJ1-2
len: 13
v_gene: TRBV20-1
CDR3aa: CTAPPTGNYGYTF

j_gene: TRBJ2-3
len: 17
v_gene: TRBV7-3
CDR3aa: CASSLVGQGGSTDTQYF

j_gene: TRBJ1-5
len: 14
v_gene: TRBV19
CDR3aa: CASSQRHLNQPQHF

j_gene: TRBJ2-5
len: 13
v_gene: TRBV24-1
CDR3aa: CATSTSSLETQYF

j_gene: TRBJ2-7
len: 13
v_gene: TRBV11-2
CDR3aa: CASSLGVPYEQYF

j_gene: TRBJ2-5
len: 15
v_gene: TRBV28
CDR3aa: CASSPPRGGAETQYF

j_gene: TRBJ1-4
len: 14
v_gene: TRBV9
CDR3aa: CASSVGGPNEKLFF

j_gene: TRBJ1-1
len: 13
v_gene: TRBV12-3/TRBV12-4
CDR3aa: CASSLDQGQRAFF

j_gene: TRBJ2-7
len: 13
v_gene: TRBV19
CDR3aa: CASSMDIDYEQYF

j_gene: TRBJ2-3
len: 13
v_gene: TRBV6-1
CDR3aa: CASSLLRVGTQYF

j_gene: TRBJ2-1
len: 15
v_gene: TRBV3-1
CDR3aa: CASSQVPRQGNEQFF

j_gene: TRBJ1-4
len: 13
v_gene: TRBV10-2
CDR3aa: CASSSRGSEKLFF

j_gene: TRBJ2-2
len: 16
v_gene: TRBV9
CDR3aa: CASSSRTTPHTGELFF

j_gene: TRBJ1-1
len: 15
v_gene: TRBV13
CDR3aa: CASSERGWGRAEAFF

j_gene: TRBJ2-3
len: 15
v_gene: TRBV2
CDR3aa: CASSDPGQPTDTQYF

j_gene: TRBJ2-7
len: 17
v_gene: TRBV14
CDR3aa: CASSQGLFRASSYEQYF

j_gene: TRBJ2-6
len: 17
v_gene: TRBV11-3
CDR3aa: CASSLVDSSSGANVLTF

j_gene: TRBJ2-7
len: 18
v_gene: TRBV28
CDR3aa: CASSLLWGSGKGVYEQYF

j_gene: TRBJ2-7
len: 14
v_gene: TRBV19
CDR3aa: CASSPPGRPYEQYF

j_gene: TRBJ1-4
len: 13
v_gene: TRBV20-1
CDR3aa: CSAAGVPNEKLFF

j_gene: TRBJ2-1
len: 16
v_gene: TRBV6-4
CDR3aa: CASSALGLAGNNEQFF

j_gene: TRBJ2-3
len: 13
v_gene: TRBV11-2
CDR3aa: CASSLTSKDTQYF

j_gene: TRBJ2-1
len: 16
v_gene: TRBV4-1
CDR3aa: CASQNTLAVSYNEQFF

j_gene: TRBJ1-2
len: 14
v_gene: TRBV2
CDR3aa: CASRGGGPNYGYTF

j_gene: TRBJ1-2
len: 16
v_gene: TRBV5-1
CDR3aa: CASSTPGTGRGYGYTF

j_gene: TRBJ1-1
len: 18
v_gene: TRBV7-9
CDR3aa: CASSLTGTGPYRNTEAFF

j_gene: TRBJ2-1
len: 16
v_gene: TRBV20-1
CDR3aa: CSARVWVAGGPNEQFF

j_gene: TRBJ2-1
len: 15
v_gene: TRBV7-3
CDR3aa: CASSLWGGTYNEQFF

j_gene: TRBJ2-7
len: 15
v_gene: TRBV27
CDR3aa: CASSLAGSLGYEQYF

j_gene: TRBJ1-3
len: 15
v_gene: TRBV28
CDR3aa: CASRHSGGKGNTIYF

j_gene: TRBJ1-6
len: 16
v_gene: TRBV5-4
CDR3aa: CASSSPDRGRNSPLHF

j_gene: TRBJ1-6
len: 15
v_gene: TRBV7-9
CDR3aa: CASSVSGTPYSPLHF

j_gene: TRBJ1-5
len: 17
v_gene: TRBV28
CDR3aa: CASSLPLGDGYNQPQHF

j_gene: TRBJ2-2
len: 13
v_gene: TRBV6-1
CDR3aa: CASSGLWAGELFF